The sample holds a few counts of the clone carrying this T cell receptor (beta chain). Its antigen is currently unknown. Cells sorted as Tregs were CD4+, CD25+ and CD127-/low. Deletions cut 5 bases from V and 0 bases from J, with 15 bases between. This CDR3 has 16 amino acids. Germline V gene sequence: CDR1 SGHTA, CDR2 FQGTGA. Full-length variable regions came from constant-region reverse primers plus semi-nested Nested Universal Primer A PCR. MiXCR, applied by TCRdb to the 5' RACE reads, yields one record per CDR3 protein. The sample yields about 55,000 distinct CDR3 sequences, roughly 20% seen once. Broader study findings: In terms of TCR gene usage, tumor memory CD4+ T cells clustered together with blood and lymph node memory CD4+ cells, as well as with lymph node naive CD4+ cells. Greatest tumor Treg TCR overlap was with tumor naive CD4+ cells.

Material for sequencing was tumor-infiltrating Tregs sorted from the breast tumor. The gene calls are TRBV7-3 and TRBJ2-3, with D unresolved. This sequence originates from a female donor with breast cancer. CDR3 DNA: TGTGCCAGCAGCCGCGGTGGTGCGGATAGCACAGATACGCAGTATTTT. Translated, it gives CASSRGGADSTDTQYF.